Listed below are T cell receptor beta chains from one sample, sequenced in a study of shared clonotypes between healthy human individuals. Libraries were prepared by immunoSEQ multiplex PCR; TCRdb keeps only in-frame clonotypes and omits some of them. The sample holds roughly 2.2 million clones, 85% to 95% seen once. The source material was naive CD4+ T cells from PBMCs. All receptors come from a man between 18 and 29 years old in good health. Some clones in this sample may be carry-over from other donors' samples. Each CDR3 is given with its conserved first and last residue. The D gene is left open where the match is weak. The size entry is marked missing in some rows and otherwise reads once, few, many or a size class.

size: NA
J: TRBJ2-7
D: TRBD2
length: 14
V: TRBV5-1
CDR3: CASSLLGGPEEQYF
DNA: TGCGCCAGCAGCTTGTTGGGAGGGCCGGAGGAGCAGTACTTC

size: NA
J: TRBJ1-2
D: NA
length: 15
V: TRBV28
CDR3: CASSLLAGAFYGYTF
DNA: TGTGCCAGCAGTTTATTGGCAGGGGCATTCTATGGCTACACCTTC

size: NA
J: TRBJ2-3
D: TRBD2
length: 19
V: TRBV4-1
CDR3: CASSQGLAGTGLGTDTQYF
DNA: TGCGCCAGCAGCCAGGGACTAGCGGGAACGGGGTTGGGCACAGATACGCAGTATTTT

size: NA
J: TRBJ1-5
D: NA
length: 15
V: TRBV6-5
CDR3: CASSRSGRESQPQHF
DNA: TGTGCCAGCAGTAGGAGTGGGAGGGAATCTCAGCCCCAGCATTTT

size: NA
J: TRBJ1-1
D: NA
length: 13
V: TRBV30
CDR3: CAWTRGLNTEAFF
DNA: TGTGCCTGGACGAGAGGCCTGAACACTGAAGCTTTCTTT

size: NA
J: TRBJ1-5
D: NA
length: 18
V: TRBV27
CDR3: CASSLQATLPLANQPQHF
DNA: TGTGCCAGCAGTTTACAGGCAACCTTACCTTTAGCAAATCAGCCCCAGCATTTT

size: NA
J: TRBJ1-3
D: NA
length: 16
V: TRBV7-2
CDR3: CASSLVGPLVGHTIYF
DNA: TGTGCCAGCAGCTTAGTGGGACCCCTGGTCGGCCACACCATATATTTT

size: NA
J: TRBJ2-1
D: NA
length: 14
V: TRBV5-1
CDR3: CASREVGPPSEQFF
DNA: TGCGCCAGCAGGGAGGTGGGACCCCCTAGTGAGCAGTTCTTC

size: NA
J: TRBJ2-3
D: NA
length: 12
V: TRBV7-9
CDR3: CASSIDTDTQYF
DNA: TGTGCCAGCAGCATCGACACAGATACGCAGTATTTT

size: NA
J: TRBJ1-5
D: NA
length: 13
V: TRBV19
CDR3: CASNTRDDQPQHF
DNA: TGTGCCAGTAATACGCGGGACGACCAGCCCCAGCATTTT

size: NA
J: TRBJ2-7
D: NA
length: 15
V: TRBV5-4
CDR3: CASSQPGRSSYEQYF
DNA: TGTGCCAGCAGCCAACCGGGACGGAGCTCCTACGAGCAGTACTTC

size: NA
J: TRBJ2-5
D: NA
length: 14
V: TRBV5-1
CDR3: CASSWGFDQETQYF
DNA: TGCGCCAGCAGCTGGGGTTTTGACCAAGAGACCCAGTACTTC

size: NA
J: TRBJ2-7
D: TRBD2
length: 15
V: TRBV18
CDR3: CASSPSRGGPYEQYF
DNA: TGTGCCAGCTCACCCTCAAGGGGAGGGCCTTACGAGCAGTACTTC

size: NA
J: TRBJ2-5
D: TRBD2
length: 17
V: TRBV9
CDR3: CASSVAGGRGYQETQYF
DNA: TGTGCCAGCAGCGTAGCCGGCGGGAGGGGGTACCAAGAGACCCAGTACTTC

size: NA
J: TRBJ2-2
D: TRBD2
length: 15
V: TRBV7-6
CDR3: CASSQTSGTTGELFF
DNA: TGTGCCAGCAGCCAAACTAGCGGAACCACCGGGGAGCTGTTTTTT

size: NA
J: TRBJ1-2
D: NA
length: 12
V: TRBV27
CDR3: CASGGPTHGYTF
DNA: TGTGCCAGCGGAGGGCCCACCCATGGCTACACCTTC

size: NA
J: TRBJ1-2
D: NA
length: 12
V: TRBV7-2
CDR3: CASSLNRYGYTF
DNA: TGTGCCAGCAGCTTAAATAGATATGGCTACACCTTC

size: NA
J: TRBJ2-1
D: NA
length: 15
V: TRBV25-1
CDR3: CASRLTGTVYNEQFF
DNA: TGTGCCAGCAGGCTAACCGGGACTGTGTACAATGAGCAGTTCTTC

size: NA
J: TRBJ2-1
D: NA
length: 13
V: TRBV27
CDR3: CASSPASRLIRFF
DNA: TGTGCCAGCAGTCCGGCCTCCCGTTTAATACGGTTCTTC

size: NA
J: TRBJ1-6
D: NA
length: 13
V: TRBV27
CDR3: CASSDQGNSPLHF
DNA: TGTGCCAGCTCGGACCAGGGGAATTCACCCCTCCACTTT

size: few
J: TRBJ1-1
D: TRBD1
length: 15
V: TRBV5-1
CDR3: CASSSQGTENTEAFF
DNA: TGCGCCAGCAGCTCTCAAGGGACAGAGAACACTGAAGCTTTCTTT

size: NA
J: TRBJ2-5
D: NA
length: 12
V: TRBV30
CDR3: CAWSLVQETQYF
DNA: TGTGCCTGGAGTTTGGTTCAAGAGACCCAGTACTTC

size: NA
J: TRBJ1-4
D: NA
length: 15
V: TRBV7-2
CDR3: CASSLAGRSNEKLFF
DNA: TGTGCCAGCAGCCTAGCGGGGAGGTCTAATGAAAAACTGTTTTTT

size: NA
J: TRBJ1-3
D: NA
length: 14
V: TRBV6-1
CDR3: CASSEGPKRNTIYF
DNA: TGTGCCAGCAGTGAGGGGCCCAAACGAAACACCATATATTTT

size: NA
J: TRBJ2-7
D: NA
length: 14
V: TRBV7-2
CDR3: CASSLARLSYEQYF
DNA: TGTGCCAGCAGCTTAGCCAGACTCTCCTACGAGCAGTACTTC

size: NA
J: TRBJ2-3
D: TRBD1
length: 14
V: TRBV6-4
CDR3: CASSRGQSTDTQYF
DNA: TGTGCCAGCAGCAGGGGACAGAGCACAGATACGCAGTATTTT

size: NA
J: TRBJ2-1
D: NA
length: 14
V: TRBV5-6
CDR3: CASSFWYLYNEQFF
DNA: TGTGCCAGCAGCTTCTGGTATCTCTACAATGAGCAGTTCTTC

size: NA
J: TRBJ2-3
D: NA
length: 16
V: TRBV18
CDR3: CASSPPGGTSTDTQYF
DNA: TGTGCCAGCTCACCACCAGGCGGGACCAGCACAGATACGCAGTATTTT

size: NA
J: TRBJ2-7
D: NA
length: 13
V: TRBV13
CDR3: CASSLTPGYEQYF
DNA: TGTGCCAGCAGCCTAACGCCCGGCTACGAGCAGTACTTC

size: NA
J: TRBJ2-7
D: NA
length: 13
V: TRBV18
CDR3: CASSPLLSHEQYF
DNA: TGTGCCAGCTCACCACTCCTGTCCCACGAGCAGTACTTC

size: NA
J: TRBJ2-5
D: TRBD2
length: 15
V: TRBV5-1
CDR3: CASSLERGLRETQYF
DNA: TGCGCCAGCAGCTTGGAGCGGGGGCTGCGGGAGACCCAGTACTTC

size: NA
J: TRBJ2-3
D: TRBD1
length: 15
V: TRBV7-3
CDR3: CASSQQGGSTDTQYF
DNA: TGTGCCAGCAGCCAACAGGGGGGCAGCACAGATACGCAGTATTTT

size: NA
J: TRBJ1-1
D: NA
length: 14
V: TRBV18
CDR3: CASSPLGSNTEAFF
DNA: TGTGCCAGCTCACCATTAGGGTCGAACACTGAAGCTTTCTTT

size: NA
J: TRBJ2-4
D: TRBD2
length: 13
V: TRBV5-1
CDR3: CASSLGEGNIQYF
DNA: TGCGCCAGCAGCTTGGGGGAGGGGAACATTCAGTACTTC

size: NA
J: TRBJ2-1
D: NA
length: 13
V: TRBV2
CDR3: CASSASGYNEQFF
DNA: TGTGCCAGCAGTGCAAGCGGATACAATGAGCAGTTCTTC